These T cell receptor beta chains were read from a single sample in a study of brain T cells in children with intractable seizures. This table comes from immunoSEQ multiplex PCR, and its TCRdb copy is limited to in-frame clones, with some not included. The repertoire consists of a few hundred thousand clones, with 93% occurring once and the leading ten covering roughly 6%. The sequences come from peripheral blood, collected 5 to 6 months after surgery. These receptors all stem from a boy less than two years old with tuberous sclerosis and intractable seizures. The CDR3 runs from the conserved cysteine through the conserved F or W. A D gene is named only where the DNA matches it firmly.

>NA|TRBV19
CASRSGSYNEQFF
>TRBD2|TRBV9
CASSGPGTSGIQETQYF
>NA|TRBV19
CASSMSYSSPYEQYF
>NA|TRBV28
CASSLFNTGSSYEQYF
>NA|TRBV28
CASSHGGTEAFF
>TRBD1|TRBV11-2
CASRSQGQSIRYF
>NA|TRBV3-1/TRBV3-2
CASSRFETATNEKLFF
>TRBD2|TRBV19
CASSTPTSGSYEQYF
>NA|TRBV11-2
CASSPPGQPANYGYTF
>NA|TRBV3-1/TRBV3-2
CASSVAGNNSPLHF
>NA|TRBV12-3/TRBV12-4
CASSSEYSYEQYF
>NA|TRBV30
CAWSQAQGTEAFF
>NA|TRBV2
CASSESALRAFF
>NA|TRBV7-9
CASSPPWEISYNSPLHF
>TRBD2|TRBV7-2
CASSLVPGGGAYEQYF
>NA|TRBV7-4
CASSLNQPQHF
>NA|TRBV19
CASSLRDIFYNSPLHF
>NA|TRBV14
CASSPTGRGLYEQYF
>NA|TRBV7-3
CASSLSLGSSEETQYF
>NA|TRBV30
CAWSVRWMSPLHF
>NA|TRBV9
CASSEDRYTGELFF
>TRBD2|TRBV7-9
CAIPGLAGALGGELFF
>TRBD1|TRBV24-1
CATRGGMADTQYF
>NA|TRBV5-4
CASSLYSNTGELFF
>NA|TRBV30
CAWMGVTYGYTF
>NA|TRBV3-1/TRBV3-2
CASSLGGGHNEQFF
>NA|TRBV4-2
CASSQDFGGVNEQYF
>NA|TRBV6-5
CASSYSRGGNQPQHF
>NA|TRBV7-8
CASSREGRGTEAFF
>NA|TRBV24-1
CATSPSDTFPQHF
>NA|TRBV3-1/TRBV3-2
CASSQVPGEADTQYF
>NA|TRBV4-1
CASSQDPRVVVNEQFF
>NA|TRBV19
CASSMDGLGVYEQYF
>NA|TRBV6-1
CASSERGALFF
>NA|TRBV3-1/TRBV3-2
CASSPEQAGLSSGANVLTF
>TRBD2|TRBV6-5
CASSYRTSGSDNEQFF
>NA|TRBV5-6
CSSRPPGHQETQYF
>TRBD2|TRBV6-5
CASRYSGTTYEQYF
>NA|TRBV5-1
CASSPPSLESSYNEQFF
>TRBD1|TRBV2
CARQGAYGYTF
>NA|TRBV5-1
CASSHKQGSGELFF
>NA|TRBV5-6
CASSYLNEQYF
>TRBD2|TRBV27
CASRPNSGRGTDTQYF